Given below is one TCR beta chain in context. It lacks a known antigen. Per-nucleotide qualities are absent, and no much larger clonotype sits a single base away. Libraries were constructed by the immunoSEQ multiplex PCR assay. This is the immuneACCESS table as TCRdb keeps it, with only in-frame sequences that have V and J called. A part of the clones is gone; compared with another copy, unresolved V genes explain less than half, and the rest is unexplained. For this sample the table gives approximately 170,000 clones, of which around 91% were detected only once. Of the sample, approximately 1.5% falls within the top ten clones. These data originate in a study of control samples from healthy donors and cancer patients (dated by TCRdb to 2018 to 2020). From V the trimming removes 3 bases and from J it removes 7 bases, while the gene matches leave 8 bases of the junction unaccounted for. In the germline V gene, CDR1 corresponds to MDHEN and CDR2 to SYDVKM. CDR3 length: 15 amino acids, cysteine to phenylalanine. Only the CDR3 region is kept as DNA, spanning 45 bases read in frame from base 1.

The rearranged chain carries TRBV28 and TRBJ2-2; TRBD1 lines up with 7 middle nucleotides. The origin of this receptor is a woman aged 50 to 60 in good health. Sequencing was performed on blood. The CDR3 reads CASSFSGQVDGELFF. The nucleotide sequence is TGTGCCAGCAGTTTTTCCGGACAGGTCGACGGGGAGCTGTTTTTT.